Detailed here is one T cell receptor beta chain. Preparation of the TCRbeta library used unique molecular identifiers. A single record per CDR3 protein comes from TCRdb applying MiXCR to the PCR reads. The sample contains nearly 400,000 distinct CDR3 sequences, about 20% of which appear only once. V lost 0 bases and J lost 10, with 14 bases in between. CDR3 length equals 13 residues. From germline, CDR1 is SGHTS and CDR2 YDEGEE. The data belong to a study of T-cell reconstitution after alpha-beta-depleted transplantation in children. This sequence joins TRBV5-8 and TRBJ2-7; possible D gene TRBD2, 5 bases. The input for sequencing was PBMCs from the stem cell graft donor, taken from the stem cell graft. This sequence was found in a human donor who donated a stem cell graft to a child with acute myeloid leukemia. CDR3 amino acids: CASSLDGGLVQYF. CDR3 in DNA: TGTGCCAGCAGCTTGGACGGCGGACTCGTCCAGTACTTC.